This is a list of T cell receptor beta chains from one sample in a study of blood T cell repertoires in COVID-19. The repertoire was sequenced with immunoSEQ multiplex PCR; TCRdb's copy has only in-frame clones and lacks some. Found here are about 240,000 clones, 88% of them singletons; the top ten hold 0.99%. The source material was peripheral blood. The receptors derive from a woman aged 40 to 50 who had recovered from COVID-19. CDR3s include the opening cysteine and the closing phenylalanine or tryptophan. The order of the fields is V gene, CDR3 protein.

TRBV30,CAWSLWGDPSGNTIYF
TRBV5-4,CASSKGREFDEQYF
TRBV27,CASSLWRGAAQHF
TRBV11-2,CASGWGTGLADYTGELFF
TRBV6-6,CASTTGVPPYEQYF
TRBV7-2,CASSLDRGRHGYTF
TRBV9,CASSPRTGWETQYF
TRBV5-1,CASSPVGGSNQPQHF
TRBV11-3,CASSLLAGAYNEQFF
TRBV5-1,CASSLGGVSGETQYF
TRBV9,CASSPGSVETQYF
TRBV19,CASSPRLLAGSMDEQFF
TRBV11-3,CASSFLRGGSTDTQYF
TRBV7-6,CASSLAASGTYEQYF
TRBV6-2/TRBV6-3,CASSYVPGGTEAFF
TRBV5-4,CASSRTSVGGELFF
TRBV6-6,CASSYPGAFF
TRBV5-1,CASSLAGGGYNSPLHF
TRBV13,CASRWRGGTGNTIYF
TRBV21-1,CASSKGRGRRQPQHF
TRBV18,CASSPMTIAGSYNEQFF
TRBV5-6,CASSSDRGLVQPQHF
TRBV18,CASSPGEDTQYF
TRBV4-3,CASSPGPSGGNTIYF
TRBV4-3,CASSQDMGTNTDTQYF
TRBV19,CASLGHNNQPQHF
TRBV9,CASRPERTLGTDTQYF
TRBV30,CAWTRGQDYGYTF
TRBV28,CASSPRDREGSGYTF
TRBV7-8,CASSLEGPGDRTLNYGYTF
TRBV24-1,CATSDLAGGQFF
TRBV5-4,CASSLTATANYGYTF
TRBV28,CASSPWGQGRNYGYTF
TRBV6-5,CASSYNRDRKTDEQYF
TRBV5-1,CASKHPGRQETQYF
TRBV19,CATGTSGRPYRVAKNIQYF
TRBV21-1,CASSLDSRYGYTF
TRBV5-4,CASSTKKGAPGTDTQYF
TRBV24-1,CATGRGNQPQHF
TRBV5-1,CASMGSGSGSTGELFF
TRBV6-5,CASSTRERGNTIYF
TRBV30,CAWTADSYNEQFF
TRBV10-3,CAIRSPEDTAEAFF
TRBV2,CASSVDTLHTGELFF
TRBV5-1,CASSVGDSNSPLHF
TRBV15,CATSKSGGYYGYTF
TRBV19,CASSQDGPGGKKNIQYF
TRBV7-2,CASRGAVGSISEQYF
TRBV2,CASTGGGTSNEKLFF
TRBV28,CASSHRWDRGLGYTF
TRBV10-3,CAISAGTNGYNEQFF
TRBV19,CASSIDGGRDEKLFF